The source of this T cell receptor beta chain is a study of blood T cell repertoires in COVID-19. The wider study: The United States, Italy and Spain were the sources of the acute and convalescent COVID-19 samples. From T cells, B-cell-depleted T cells, or PBMCs came the material, which was cDNA or gDNA.

How the authors handled the data: Estimation of nucleated cell counts relied on the amplification of reference gene primers. Clones were read by immunoSEQ multiplex PCR, and TCRdb kept only the in-frame ones, dropping some. V, J and clone size are taken as reported in that table, and D and trimming were inferred from the DNA itself. The data contain around 86,000 clones, 75% to 85% of them singletons. The TCR sequence derives from a woman older than 75 with acute or convalescent COVID-19. What was sequenced was peripheral blood.

The CDR3 nucleotides are TGCGCCAGCAGCCAAGAAGGGTCGGGACTAGCGGGAGCGACGGGTGGGAATGAGCAGTTCTTC. Its protein product is CASSQEGSGLAGATGGNEQFF. This chain joins TRBV4-1 and TRBJ2-1, with 14 bases matching TRBD2. In germline, CDR1 is MGHRA, CDR2 YSYEKL. The V gene end was trimmed by 0 bases and the J gene end by 7 bases; junction bases not matched to a gene: 17. The CDR3 contains 21 residues.